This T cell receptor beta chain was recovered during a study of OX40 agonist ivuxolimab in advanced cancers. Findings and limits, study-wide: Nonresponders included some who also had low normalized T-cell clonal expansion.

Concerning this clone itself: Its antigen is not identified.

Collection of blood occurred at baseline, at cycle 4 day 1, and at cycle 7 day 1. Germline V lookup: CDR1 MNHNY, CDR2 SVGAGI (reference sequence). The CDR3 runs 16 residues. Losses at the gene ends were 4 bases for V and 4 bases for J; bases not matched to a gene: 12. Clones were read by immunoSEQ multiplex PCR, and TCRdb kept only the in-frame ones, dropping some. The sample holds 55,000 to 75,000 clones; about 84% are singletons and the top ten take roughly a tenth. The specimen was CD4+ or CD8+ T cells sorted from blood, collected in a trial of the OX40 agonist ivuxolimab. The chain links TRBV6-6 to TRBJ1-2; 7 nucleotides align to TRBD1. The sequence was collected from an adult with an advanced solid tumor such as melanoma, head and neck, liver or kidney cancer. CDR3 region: CASSSSRGAYTYGYTF. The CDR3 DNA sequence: TGTGCCAGCAGTTCATCCAGGGGGGCTTATACCTATGGCTACACCTTC.